This record concerns one T cell receptor beta chain sequence. This PCR relied on a set of 60 Vbeta primers and 13 Jbeta primers. Using immunoSEQ multiplex PCR, the repertoire was profiled, and TCRdb retains in-frame clones only, with some absent. The sample lists some 150,000 clones; around three quarters were seen once. These data are taken from a study of cytomegalovirus exposure and HLA in healthy donors. For the study at large: Tens of millions of unique TCRs, all from HLA-typed donors, were included in an early release of the data.

CDR3 length: 10 residues. V was clipped by 6 bases and J by 18 bases, with 12 bases between them. J is TRBJ1-6 and V is TRBV6-7; weak D call: TRBD1 (5 bases). TRBV6-7 is an ORF for which the function is uncertain. The sequenced sample consisted of PBMCs. This clonotype originated in a man aged 40-50 years in good health and CMV-seropositive. CDR3 residues: CASRSTGHHF. The DNA for the CDR3 is TGTGCCAGCAGATCCACAGGACACCACTTT.